Judged by abundance, the clone carrying this T cell receptor beta chain is medium-sized (0.01 to 0.1%). Its antigen is as yet unknown. The source of the sample is a study of naive and memory T cell subsets. The treatment here: skin biopsy from PPD injection site in Mantoux-positive individual. A UMI-containing oligonucleotide was joined by 3' ligation to the TCR cDNA template. Tuberculin skin test biopsies were taken where PPD was injected in Mantoux-positive people. Reverse transcription used DNase-treated unsorted total RNA, aiming for roughly 1 to 1,100 ng. Four PCR rounds used nested alpha and beta constant region primers plus the SP2 primer. TCRdb reprocessed the UMI-ligation and nested PCR reads via MiXCR and lists one record per CDR3 protein. The table has 30,000 to 35,000 distinct CDR3 sequences, about 6.2% seen once. The J segment lost 1 base and the V segment lost 3 bases, leaving 3 bases of the junction unmatched. The CDR3 extends over 14 amino acids. Germline values: CDR1 SGHDN, CDR2 FVKESK.

Study-wide points: TCRs were reportedly recovered from both biopsy types, mostly tuberculin test sites.

The sequenced sample was skin, obtained from a tuberculin skin test site. This sequence originates from an adult in good health. The chain carries TRBV14 and TRBJ2-7; 7 bases line up with TRBD1. Here the CDR3 DNA reads TGTGCCAGCAGCCAGCCGGACAGGTCCTACGAGCAGTACTTC. Protein product: CASSQPDRSYEQYF. Supplemented by reference TRBV14 and TRBJ2-7, the full variable domain reads EAGVTQFPSHSVIEKGQTVTLRCDPISGHDNLYWYRRVMGKEIKFLLHFVKESKQDESGMPNNRFLAERTGGTYSTLKVQPAELEDSGVYFCASSQPDRSYEQYFGPGTRLTVT.